These T cell receptor beta chains were read from a single sample in a study of blood T cell repertoires in COVID-19. TCRdb keeps only in-frame clones here, not all; method: immunoSEQ multiplex PCR. This sample has approximately 270,000 clones, with 65% to 85% found just once. The sequenced material came from peripheral blood. Receptors were obtained from a person in their 70s with COVID-19, enrolled during active disease. Both conserved end residues are part of each CDR3. D genes are given only for firm matches. A row's size may be missing; if present it is once, few, many or a size class.

d_call	clone_size	v_call	j_call	cdr3_nt	cdr3_aa
TRBD2	NA	TRBV4-2	TRBJ2-2	TGTGCCAGCAGCCAACAGCCGGGCGGGAGGGTAACCGGGGAGCTGTTTTTT	CASSQQPGGRVTGELFF
TRBD2	NA	TRBV19	TRBJ2-1	TGTGCCAGTAGTTTCCGACTAGCGGGAGGGAGGAATGAGCAGTTCTTC	CASSFRLAGGRNEQFF
TRBD2	NA	TRBV27	TRBJ2-5	TGTGCCAGCAGTTTAAGAGGCGCGGGAGGGGCAGAGACCCAGTACTTC	CASSLRGAGGAETQYF
NA	NA	TRBV7-2	TRBJ2-1	TGTGCCAGCAAGGAGGGGGCGCGCAATGAGCAGTTCTTC	CASKEGARNEQFF
TRBD1	NA	TRBV19	TRBJ2-6	TGTGCCAGTAGTACCGCCAGGACAGGTTACTCTGGGGCCAACGTCCTGACTTTC	CASSTARTGYSGANVLTF
NA	NA	TRBV4-2	TRBJ2-7	TGTGCCAGCAGCCAAGCATGGGACTCTGATTACGAGCAGTACTTC	CASSQAWDSDYEQYF
NA	NA	TRBV27	TRBJ2-1	TGTGCCAGCAGTTATTCCGGGGTCAATGAGCAGTTCTTC	CASSYSGVNEQFF
NA	NA	TRBV5-1	TRBJ2-5	TGCGCCAGCAGCTCCCAATGGACCCAGTACTTC	CASSSQWTQYF
TRBD1	NA	TRBV28	TRBJ1-6	TGTGCCAGCAAACTCAGGGGGCCCACCTCACCCCTCCACTTT	CASKLRGPTSPLHF
NA	NA	TRBV3-1/TRBV3-2	TRBJ1-1	TGTGCCAGCAGCCACCGGCGGACAACTGAAGCTTTCTTT	CASSHRRTTEAFF
TRBD1	NA	TRBV15	TRBJ1-5	TGTGCCACCAGCAGACACGGGACAGGCAATCAGCCCCAGCATTTT	CATSRHGTGNQPQHF
NA	NA	TRBV6-2/TRBV6-3	TRBJ2-3	TGTGCCAGCAGTTACGGGCAACTCCGCGCAGATACGCAGTATTTT	CASSYGQLRADTQYF
TRBD2	NA	TRBV19	TRBJ2-1	TGTGCCAGTAGTATAAGACTAGCGGGAGGGGGTAATGAGCAGTTCTTC	CASSIRLAGGGNEQFF
TRBD1	NA	TRBV5-1	TRBJ1-1	TGCGCCAGCAGCTTGGACGGACAGGGACTCGCTGAAGCTTTCTTT	CASSLDGQGLAEAFF
NA	once	TRBV24-1	TRBJ1-3	TGTGCCGCACCGGGACTGGGAAACACCATATATTTT	CAAPGLGNTIYF
NA	NA	TRBV3-1/TRBV3-2	TRBJ1-6	TGTGCCAGCAGCCAAGATCTGGCCAGGGTAACTTCACCCCTCCACTTT	CASSQDLARVTSPLHF
TRBD2	NA	TRBV6-5	TRBJ2-4	TGTGCCAGCAGTTCTCGGACTAGCGAGATTAACATTCAGTACTTC	CASSSRTSEINIQYF
NA	NA	TRBV20-1	TRBJ1-2	TGCAGTGCCGCGGGGGGGGCTGGCTACACCTTC	CSAAGGAGYTF
NA	NA	TRBV19	TRBJ1-5	TGTGCCAGTAGTATAGATCGGGGTGAGCCCAATCAGCCCCAGCATTTT	CASSIDRGEPNQPQHF
TRBD2	NA	TRBV7-2	TRBJ2-3	TGTGCCAGCAGCCTGGGACTAGCGGGGGGCTCGGATACGCAGTATTTT	CASSLGLAGGSDTQYF
NA	once	TRBV6-5	TRBJ2-7	TGTGCCAGCAGGAGACAGGAGGCTTCCTACGAGCAGTACTTC	CASRRQEASYEQYF
TRBD1	NA	TRBV6-5	TRBJ1-1	TGTGCCAGCAGTATTCGAGGACAGGGTAGAGCTTTCTTT	CASSIRGQGRAFF
NA	few	TRBV13	TRBJ1-4	TGTGCCAGCAGCTTGGGCGTCCTGGGTAATGAGGGATGGGCAACTAATGAAAAACTGTTTTTT	CASSLGVLGNEGWATNEKLFF
NA	NA	TRBV27	TRBJ1-4	TGTGCCAGCAGTTTAACGGGAGTTGCAACTAATGAAAAACTGTTTTTT	CASSLTGVATNEKLFF
TRBD2	NA	TRBV4-3	TRBJ2-1	TGCGCCAGCAGCCAAGCATGGGCTAGCGGGAGTTGGTCGGAGCAGTTCTTC	CASSQAWASGSWSEQFF
TRBD1	NA	TRBV5-1	TRBJ1-6	TGCGCCAGCAGCTCGGAGGGACAGGGTGGTTCACCCCTCCACTTT	CASSSEGQGGSPLHF
TRBD1	NA	TRBV27	TRBJ1-1	TGTGCCAGCAGTCAGACAGGGACGTCTACTGAAGCTTTCTTT	CASSQTGTSTEAFF
NA	NA	TRBV27	TRBJ2-3	TGTGCCAGCAGTTTTTTCTCCACAGATACGCAGTATTTT	CASSFFSTDTQYF
TRBD1	NA	TRBV7-2	TRBJ1-1	TGTGCCAGCAGCATGACAGGGCAGAGGACTGAAGCTTTCTTT	CASSMTGQRTEAFF